This TCR beta chain emerged from a study of T cell changes during pregnancy in multiple sclerosis. Here immunoSEQ multiplex PCR was the method, and the copy in TCRdb shows in-frame clones only, minus some. This sample has 35,000 or so clones, with roughly 90% found just once. In germline, CDR1 is ENHRY, CDR2 SYGVKD. The CDR3 is made up of 14 amino acids. V was clipped by 6 bases and J by 3 bases, with 12 bases between them. The V call is TRBV10-3, the J call TRBJ2-1, with D unclear. Specimen: peripheral blood, collected in the second trimester of pregnancy. This clonotype originated in a female donor in good health, enrolled as a control in a pregnancy study. The CDR3 reads CAIRRARIYNEQFF. The CDR3 DNA reads as TGTGCCATCAGGCGAGCGCGGATCTACAATGAGCAGTTCTTC.